One and the same sample provided the 27 T cell receptor beta chains below, sequenced in a study of blood T cells in healthy people across ages. Primed by a sample-barcoded 5' primer and a J-beta primer mix, a second PCR proceeded for about 6 to 12 cycles. TCRdb used MiXCR to reprocess the 5' RACE reads, holding one entry per CDR3 protein. This table holds 1.5 million to 2 million distinct CDR3 sequences, about 31% found once. The sequenced sample was blood. The receptors were gathered from a woman in her 30s in good health.

To note about this clonotype: This may be a read error, as it is one base from a much larger clone. The genes are TRBV29-1 and TRBJ2-3; D possibly corresponds to TRBD1 (5 bases). Germline V gives CDR1 SQVTM, CDR2 ANQGSEA. This CDR3 has 13 residues. CDR3: CSVDSRITGTQYF. The CDR3 DNA is TGCAGCGTTGACTCCAGGATCACAGGTACGCAGTATTTT.

This clonotype came up many times. This chain joins TRBV29-1 and TRBJ2-3; D is ambiguous. This CDR3 spans 15 amino acids. CDR1 is SQVTM and CDR2 is ANQGSEA in the germline V gene. V was trimmed by 0 bases and J by 1 base, leaving 11 bases between them. The CDR3 is CSVEDLRPRTDTQYF. CDR3 sequence (DNA): TGCAGCGTTGAAGATCTGAGGCCGCGCACAGATACGCAGTATTTT.

This clonotype was seen only a few times. The rearrangement joins TRBV4-1 to TRBJ2-3; no clear D gene. Germline assignment: CDR1 MGHRA and CDR2 YSYEKL. The CDR3 is 16 residues long. V was shortened by 6 bases and J by 1 base, with 17 bases between the two germline ends. The CDR3 bases are TGCGCCAGCAGGTCCCAGGCTGAGAAAGGCACAGATACGCAGTATTTT. Protein sequence: CASRSQAEKGTDTQYF.

This clonotype was detected only a few times. The DNA for the CDR3 is TGTGCCAGCAGCTCGGGAGCGGCCAACTCCTACAATGAGCAGTTCTTC. Encoded protein: CASSSGAANSYNEQFF. This rearrangement joins TRBV5-4 to TRBJ2-1; the D gene is possibly TRBD2 (6 bases). The V end lost 3 bases, the J end lost 0 bases, and 13 bases lay between the germline ends. Germline V CDR1 and CDR2: SGHNT, YYREEE (reference sequence). The CDR3 extends over 16 amino acids.

This clonotype showed up just a few times. The chain carries TRBV20-1 and TRBJ1-2; D gene ambiguous. The V gene lost 5 bases and the J gene lost 6 bases, with 13 bases spanning the gap. CDR1 and CDR2 (germline): DFQATT, SNEGSKA (reference sequence). The CDR3 extends over 12 amino acids. DNA for the CDR3: TGCAGTGCTGAGTATTTACGGGATGGCTACACCTTC. Translated, it gives CSAEYLRDGYTF.

With regard to this clonotype: A single base separates this from a much larger clone, so it may be a read error. V usage is TRBV10-3 and J usage is TRBJ2-7; the D gene is possibly TRBD1 (5 bases). The CDR3 is made up of 13 amino acids. CDR1 is ENHRY and CDR2 is SYGVKD in the germline V gene. CDR3 coding DNA: TGTGCCTCGTCCGTGGACACCACCTACGGGCAGTACTTC. Translation gives CASSVDTTYGQYF.

The chain has TRBV4-1 and TRBJ2-7; 9 positions agree with TRBD1. The germline gives CDR1 MGHRA, CDR2 YSYEKL. With 5 bases clipped from V and 3 bases from J, the junction kept 5 bases outside the gene matches. This CDR3 has 14 amino acids. The CDR3 sequence: CASSKPGQGYEQYF. DNA of the CDR3: TGCGCCAGCAGCAAACCGGGACAGGGCTACGAGCAGTACTTC.

The V and J genes are TRBV6-5 and TRBJ2-3; D uncertain. This CDR3 region has 15 residues. Germline V gene sequence: CDR1 MNHEY, CDR2 SVGAGI. Trimming stripped 2 bases from V and 2 bases from J, with 11 bases between. CDR3 sequence reads: CASSYRASYTDTQYF. CDR3 bases: TGTGCCAGCAGTTACCGGGCTTCCTACACAGATACGCAGTATTTT.

The chain carries TRBV6-6 and TRBJ2-3, with D possibly matching TRBD1 (6 bases). The germline V gene has CDR1 MNHNY and CDR2 SVGAGI (reference sequence). This CDR3 comprises 14 residues. V was trimmed by 5 bases and J by 2 bases, leaving 11 bases between them. CDR3 in amino acids: CASSRTGNTDTQYF. CDR3 nucleotides: TGTGCCAGCAGTCGTACAGGGAACACAGATACGCAGTATTTT.

The chain employs TRBV11-2 and TRBJ1-1; the match to TRBD1 covers 9 bases. V was pared by 1 base and J by 6 bases, with 12 bases of the junction left unmatched. Germline V gene data show CDR1 as SGHAT and CDR2 as FQNNGV. CDR3 length: 17 amino acids. CDR3 nucleotides: TGTGCCAGCAGCTTAGGAGGGGACAGGGTGGATTCGGCTGAAGCTTTCTTT. This codes for CASSLGGDRVDSAEAFF.

This clonotype has only one observation. The V and J genes are TRBV20-1 and TRBJ2-3, with 9 bases aligning to TRBD1. Germline lookup yields CDR1 DFQATT and CDR2 SNEGSKA (reference sequence). Trimming took 4 bases from V and 5 from J; bases not matched to a gene: 10. The CDR3 is made up of 15 amino acids. The CDR3: CSAIQGRQGVDTQYF. In nucleotides, the CDR3 is TGCAGTGCTATCCAGGGGCGACAGGGGGTAGATACGCAGTATTTT.

CDR3 sequence (DNA): TGTGCCATCAAGGCTAGCGGTACCATCCATGAGCAGTTCTTC. Translating gives CAIKASGTIHEQFF. The V and J genes are TRBV10-3 and TRBJ2-1; 7 nucleotides match TRBD2. The V gene end was trimmed by 7 bases and the J gene end by 8 bases; junction bases not matched to a gene: 11. The CDR3 is 14 residues long. CDR1 and CDR2 (germline): ENHRY, SYGVKD.

This clonotype was detected only once. The chain employs TRBV9 and TRBJ1-2; the D gene is possibly TRBD1 (5 bases). Per germline, CDR1 SGDLS and CDR2 YYNGEE. The CDR3 loop spans 14 amino acids. Trimming cost V 4 bases and J 4 bases, with 14 bases left between them. This chain's CDR3 is CASSTTVKAYGYTF. CDR3 coding DNA: TGTGCCAGCAGCACGACAGTGAAGGCCTATGGCTACACCTTC.

The gene calls are TRBV4-1 and TRBJ2-1; D uncertain. The CDR3 runs 13 residues. V lost 6 bases to trimming and J lost 4 bases, with 10 bases between them. The germline V gene encodes CDR1 MGHRA and CDR2 YSYEKL. This CDR3 reads CASSTYEYNEQFF. The CDR3 nucleotides are TGCGCCAGCAGTACCTATGAGTACAATGAGCAGTTCTTC.

This clonotype was counted between two and nine times. The chain links TRBV20-1 to TRBJ2-5; possibly TRBD2 for D (7 bases). The CDR3 sequence is 14 residues long. CDR1 is DFQATT, CDR2 SNEGSKA, per germline (reference sequence). Trimming shortened V by 6 bases and J by 6 bases, and 20 bases separated the two germline ends. CDR3 in DNA: TGCAGTGCAAAGCGGGGCAGGGGAGTCCAGACCCAGTACTTC. Protein sequence: CSAKRGRGVQTQYF.

The chain carries TRBV27 and TRBJ2-7; 11 bases agree with TRBD1. V was clipped by 6 bases and J by 0 bases; unmatched bases: 7. Per germline, CDR1 MNHEY and CDR2 SMNVEV (reference sequence). The CDR3 covers 16 residues. DNA for the CDR3: TGTGCCAGCAGCAACATCGGGACAGGGGGCTCCTACGAGCAGTACTTC. This translates into CASSNIGTGGSYEQYF.

This chain joins TRBV14 and TRBJ1-1; D possibly corresponds to TRBD1 (5 bases). In germline, CDR1 is SGHDN, CDR2 FVKESK. Trimming left V 2 bases short and J 3 bases short, with 16 bases between. The CDR3 has 16 amino acids. In DNA, the CDR3 is TGTGCCAGCAGCCAACCGAAAGGGACGTCCTACACTGAAGCTTTCTTT. Translation gives CASSQPKGTSYTEAFF. The whole variable domain, remainder taken from reference TRBV14 and TRBJ1-1, is EAGVTQFPSHSVIEKGQTVTLRCDPISGHDNLYWYRRVMGKEIKFLLHFVKESKQDESGMPNNRFLAERTGGTYSTLKVQPAELEDSGVYFCASSQPKGTSYTEAFFGQGTRLTVV.

V usage is TRBV7-9 and J usage is TRBJ2-3, with 7 bases aligning to TRBD2. J gave up 0 bases and V 1 base, and 4 bases lay outside the gene matches. Looked up from germline, CDR1 is SEHNR and CDR2 is FQNEAQ (reference sequence). The CDR3 is 16 amino acids. In DNA, the CDR3 is TGTGCCAGCAGCTTAGGCGAAGCGGGGAGCACAGATACGCAGTATTTT. It yields the protein CASSLGEAGSTDTQYF.

The chain couples TRBV20-1 to TRBJ1-2; 11 nucleotides agree with TRBD1. The CDR3 loop spans 16 amino acids. Germline V gene lookup returns CDR1 DFQATT and CDR2 SNEGSKA (reference sequence). Losses at the gene ends were 0 bases for V and 2 bases for J; bases not matched to a gene: 5. DNA of the CDR3: TGCAGTGCTAGAGATAGGACAGGGGGCTCCAACTATGGCTACACCTTC. It is translated as CSARDRTGGSNYGYTF.

The chain has TRBV27 and TRBJ2-3; TRBD2 might be the D (6 bases). V lost 0 bases, J lost 2 bases, and 12 bases lay in between. Germline CDR1 and CDR2: MNHEY and SMNVEV (reference sequence). CDR3 size: 16 residues. DNA for the CDR3: TGTGCCAGCAGTTTATCCCCGGCGGGGTCCACAGATACGCAGTATTTT. Translating gives CASSLSPAGSTDTQYF.

The V and J genes are TRBV3-1 and TRBJ2-1; 8 bases align to TRBD2. Germline loops: CDR1 LGHDT, CDR2 YNNKEL (reference sequence). Trimming cost V 5 bases and J 4 bases; bases outside gene matches: 7. There are 15 residues in the CDR3. The CDR3, as DNA: TGTGCCAGCAGCAAATACCCGGGGGGGTACAATGAGCAGTTCTTC. Protein sequence: CASSKYPGGYNEQFF.

This clonotype has at least ten counts. The chain links TRBV4-1 to TRBJ2-7; a possible D gene is TRBD2 (5 bases). V was pared by 0 bases and J by 0 bases, with 21 bases between. The germline gives CDR1 MGHRA, CDR2 YSYEKL. This CDR3 has 19 residues. CDR3 in amino acids: CASSQDNGIYGEISYEQYF. As DNA, the CDR3 is TGCGCCAGCAGCCAAGATAACGGTATTTACGGGGAAATCTCCTACGAGCAGTACTTC.

The chain uses TRBV7-3 and TRBJ2-1; 9 positions match TRBD2. Looked up from germline, CDR1 is SGHTA and CDR2 is FQGTGA. With V trimmed by 8 bases and J by 7 bases, 9 bases remained unmatched. This CDR3 contains 14 residues. CDR3 sequence reads: CASGASGRFNEQFF. CDR3 bases: TGTGCCAGCGGGGCCAGCGGGAGGTTTAATGAGCAGTTCTTC.

The rearrangement uses TRBV27 and TRBJ2-1; D is possibly TRBD2 (5 bases). Trimming took off 8 bases at V and 9 bases at J, with 11 bases between the two ends. The CDR3 has 11 amino acids. Per the germline V gene, CDR1 is MNHEY and CDR2 is SMNVEV (reference sequence). CDR3 amino acids: CASGTRGEQFF. As DNA, the CDR3 is TGTGCCAGCGGTACCCGGGGTGAGCAGTTCTTC.

As to this clonotype: The junction departs from the called germline gene at one end, perhaps through a read error. Here the CDR3 reads CSARGGRGQGNYAYTF. As DNA, the CDR3 is TGCAGTGCTAGAGGGGGGAGGGGACAGGGTAACTATGCCTACACCTTC. The gene calls are TRBV20-1 and TRBJ1-2; 9 nucleotides agree with TRBD1. This CDR3 has 16 amino acids. Germline-derived CDR1 and CDR2 are DFQATT and SNEGSKA (reference sequence).

The chain recombines TRBV29-1 with TRBJ2-1; possible D gene TRBD1, 5 bases. The CDR3 is 14 residues long. Germline V gives CDR1 SQVTM, CDR2 ANQGSEA. V was trimmed by 1 base and J by 3 bases, leaving 10 bases between them. CDR3 region: CSVEVGQVYNEQFF. Written as DNA, the CDR3 is TGCAGCGTTGAAGTTGGACAAGTCTACAATGAGCAGTTCTTC.

The table lists this clonotype with a few counts. This chain uses TRBV7-9 with TRBJ1-1; D not certain. V gave up 1 base and J gave up 8 bases, with 11 bases separating them. The CDR3 loop spans 13 amino acids. Germline CDR1 is SEHNR and CDR2 is FQNEAQ (reference sequence). The CDR3, as DNA: TGTGCCAGCAGCTTAGTGGGCTACGGGGAAGCTTTCTTT. Amino acids: CASSLVGYGEAFF.